This TCR beta chain was captured in a study of blood T cells in healthy people across ages. The study, taken as a whole, reports: No one knew whether donors had CMV, which possibly confounded expanded clonotype changes. Long-lived donors had more naive CD4+ cells and higher diversity than aged donors.

This clonotype was observed a handful of times. Its antigen is still unknown. A read error may produce the germline difference seen at one junction end. Next came a second PCR, run for about 7 to 12 cycles, which used a sample-barcoded 5' primer along with a J-beta primer mix. MiXCR was run by TCRdb on the 5' RACE reads, yielding one entry per CDR3 protein. The sample has about 1,400,000 distinct CDR3 sequences, approximately 40% seen once. This receptor was identified in a woman younger than 30 in good health. Material for sequencing was blood.

This chain's CDR3 is CASSPGDQGANYGYTF. The DNA for the CDR3 is TGTGCCAGCAGTCCAGGGGATCAGGGGGCTAATTATGGCTACACCTTC. The genes are TRBV27 and TRBJ1-2, with 8 bases matching TRBD1. The CDR3 totals 16 residues. Germline V gives CDR1 MNHEY, CDR2 SMNVEV (reference sequence).